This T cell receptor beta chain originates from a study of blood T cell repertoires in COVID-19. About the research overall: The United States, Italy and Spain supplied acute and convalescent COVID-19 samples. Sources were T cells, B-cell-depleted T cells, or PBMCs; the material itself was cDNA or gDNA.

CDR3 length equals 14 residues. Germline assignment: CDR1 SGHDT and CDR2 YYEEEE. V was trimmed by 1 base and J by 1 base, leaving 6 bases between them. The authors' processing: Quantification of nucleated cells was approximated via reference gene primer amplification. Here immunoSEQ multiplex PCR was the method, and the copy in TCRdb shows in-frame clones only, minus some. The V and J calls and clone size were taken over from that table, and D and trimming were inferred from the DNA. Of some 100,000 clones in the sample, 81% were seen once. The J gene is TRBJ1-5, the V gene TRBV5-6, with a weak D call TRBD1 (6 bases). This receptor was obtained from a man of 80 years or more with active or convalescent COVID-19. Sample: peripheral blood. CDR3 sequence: CASSLTGSNQPQHF. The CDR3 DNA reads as TGTGCCAGCAGCTTGACAGGGAGCAATCAGCCCCAGCATTTT.